Each of the 18 T cell receptor beta chains below was sequenced from the same sample in a study of cytomegalovirus exposure and HLA in healthy donors. Libraries were prepared by immunoSEQ multiplex PCR; TCRdb keeps only in-frame clonotypes and omits some of them. Found here are over 100,000 clones, around 92% of them singletons; the top ten hold about 3.7%. Sequenced: PBMCs. These TCRs come from a man aged 25 to 40 in good health and CMV-seronegative.

The chain employs TRBV12-5 and TRBJ2-1; D is undetermined. The CDR3 extends over 10 amino acids. Germline lookup yields CDR1 LGHNT and CDR2 FRNRAP. The V end lost 3 bases, the J end lost 9 bases, and 3 bases lay between the germline ends. The CDR3: CASGFGEQFF. The DNA for the CDR3 is TGTGCTAGTGGTTTCGGTGAGCAGTTCTTC.

This clone was counted once. The genes are TRBV28 and TRBJ2-1; 10 bases agree with TRBD2. V shed 2 bases, J shed 4 bases, and the junction held 5 bases outside the gene matches. Germline-derived CDR1 and CDR2 are MDHEN and SYDVKM. CDR3 size: 16 residues. CDR3 protein: CASSLAASGGYNEQFF. The CDR3 bases are TGTGCCAGCAGTTTAGCGGCTAGCGGGGGTTACAATGAGCAGTTCTTC.

This chain uses TRBV5-1 with TRBJ2-3, with TRBD1 matching over 7 bases. The trim removed 3 bases at V and 0 bases at J, leaving 1 base unmatched. CDR1 and CDR2 from the germline V gene are SGHRS and YFSETQ. This CDR3 comprises 14 residues. CDR3: CASSWDSSTDTQYF. CDR3 nucleotide sequence: TGCGCCAGCAGCTGGGACAGCAGCACAGATACGCAGTATTTT.

V gene TRBV10-3 combines with J gene TRBJ2-5; 10 nucleotides match TRBD1. The junction had 3 bases not matched to a gene; V was cut back by 3 bases and J by 2 bases. Germline lookup yields CDR1 ENHRY and CDR2 SYGVKD. CDR3 size: 15 residues. CDR3 loop: CAISDPGQGQETQYF. The CDR3, as DNA: TGTGCCATCAGTGACCCGGGACAGGGGCAAGAGACCCAGTACTTC.

This chain links TRBV4-2 with TRBJ1-1; D gene ambiguous. The ends were cut back, 0 bases at V and 6 bases at J, with 8 bases in the middle. Germline V lookup: CDR1 LGHNA, CDR2 YNFKEQ. The CDR3 totals 13 residues. CDR3 sequence: CASSQDLTPEAFF. In nucleotides, the CDR3 is TGTGCCAGCAGCCAAGATTTAACACCTGAAGCTTTCTTT.

The V call is TRBV6-5, the J call TRBJ1-1; no clear D. V gave up 7 bases and J gave up 6 bases, with 12 bases separating them. This CDR3 has 12 residues. From germline, CDR1 is MNHEY and CDR2 SVGAGI. CDR3 amino acids: CASNDRGAEAFF. CDR3 DNA sequence: TGTGCCAGCAACGACCGCGGAGCTGAAGCTTTCTTT.

V gene TRBV29-1 combines with J gene TRBJ2-7, with D perhaps TRBD1 (6 bases). CDR3 length: 12 amino acids. Germline V gene lookup returns CDR1 SQVTM and CDR2 ANQGSEA. Between the trimmed V and J ends, which lost 5 bases and 6 bases, there was a span of 14 bases. The CDR3 spells CSVRGQTGEQYF. CDR3 bases: TGCAGCGTTCGTGGACAGACGGGCGAGCAGTACTTC.

The rearrangement uses TRBV5-4 and TRBJ2-5, with 10 bases fitting TRBD2. The CDR3 sequence is 15 residues long. The J segment lost 5 bases and the V segment lost 0 bases, leaving 4 bases of the junction unmatched. Germline assignment: CDR1 SGHNT and CDR2 YYREEE (reference sequence). In DNA, the CDR3 is TGTGCCAGCAGCTTGGATAGCGGGGGGTGGGAGACCCAGTACTTC. It is translated as CASSLDSGGWETQYF.

The V call is TRBV4-1, the J call TRBJ1-5; the match to TRBD1 covers 8 bases. The V and J ends lost 3 bases and 6 bases, in that order; junction bases with no gene match: 10. CDR3 size: 16 residues. Germline CDR1 MGHRA, CDR2 YSYEKL. CDR3 in amino acids: CASSQDDRGWGQPQHF. The CDR3 DNA sequence: TGCGCCAGCAGCCAGGATGACAGGGGCTGGGGTCAGCCCCAGCATTTT.

The V and J genes are TRBV15 and TRBJ1-4; no clear D gene. CDR1 LNHNV and CDR2 YYDKDF come from the germline V gene (reference sequence). The CDR3 consists of 13 residues. The V end lost 7 bases, the J end lost 5 bases, and 11 bases lay between the germline ends. The CDR3 region is CATTWRSNEKLFF. The CDR3 bases are TGTGCCACCACGTGGAGATCCAATGAAAAACTGTTTTTT.

In this sample, this clone turned up a few times. The V gene is TRBV7-2, the J gene TRBJ2-1; TRBD2 might be the D (5 bases). Trimming pared 5 bases from V and 10 bases from J, leaving 12 bases between. The CDR3 covers 12 residues. Looked up from germline, CDR1 is SGHTA and CDR2 is FQGNSA. Here the CDR3 DNA reads TGTGCCAGCAGCCTTCGGGGTTGGGAGCAGTTCTTC. It encodes CASSLRGWEQFF.

This CDR3 is CASSLKRNTEAFF. In DNA form, the CDR3 reads TGTGCCAGCAGCTTAAAGAGGAACACTGAAGCTTTCTTT. V usage is TRBV11-2 and J usage is TRBJ1-1; D is unresolved. This CDR3 contains 13 residues. Germline loops: CDR1 SGHAT, CDR2 FQNNGV. The V and J ends lost 2 bases and 1 base respectively, with 5 bases between them.

The rearrangement links TRBV14 to TRBJ2-1; 7 bases map to TRBD1. V lost 3 bases, J lost 2 bases, and 13 bases stayed unmatched. The CDR3 runs to 18 residues. Germline loops: CDR1 SGHDN, CDR2 FVKESK. The CDR3 region is CASSHPGHRGNPYNEQFF. The CDR3 nucleotides read TGTGCCAGCAGCCATCCTGGGCACAGGGGAAATCCCTACAATGAGCAGTTCTTC. The full variable domain, in which reference TRBV14 and TRBJ2-1 provide the parts outside the CDR3, is EAGVTQFPSHSVIEKGQTVTLRCDPISGHDNLYWYRRVMGKEIKFLLHFVKESKQDESGMPNNRFLAERTGGTYSTLKVQPAELEDSGVYFCASSHPGHRGNPYNEQFFGPGTRLTVL.

The chain combines TRBV5-8 with TRBJ1-4; 7 positions agree with TRBD1. V lost 4 bases, J lost 0 bases, and 6 bases stayed unmatched. CDR3 length: 16 residues. Germline CDR1 SGHTS, CDR2 YDEGEE. CDR3 sequence: CASSLLGTATNEKLFF. The CDR3 coding sequence is TGTGCCAGCAGCCTACTCGGGACAGCAACTAATGAAAAACTGTTTTTT.

The chain recombines TRBV7-8 with TRBJ2-3; D is possibly TRBD2 (5 bases). V gave up 1 base and J gave up 3 bases, with 11 bases separating them. The CDR3 has 15 residues. Germline loops: CDR1 SGHVS, CDR2 FQNEAQ. In DNA form, the CDR3 reads TGTGCCAGCAGCTTAGGCGTCGGGGAGACAGATACGCAGTATTTT. Translated, it gives CASSLGVGETDTQYF. The variable domain in full, completed from reference TRBV7-8 and TRBJ2-3, reads GAGVSQSPRYKVAKRGQDVALRCDPISGHVSLFWYQQALGQGPEFLTYFQNEAQLDKSGLPSDRFFAERPEGSVSTLKIQRTQQEDSAVYLCASSLGVGETDTQYFGPGTRLTVL.

The chain combines TRBV10-3 with TRBJ2-3, with D unclear. V was clipped by 4 bases and J by 1 base, with 12 bases between them. The germline V gene has CDR1 ENHRY and CDR2 SYGVKD. The CDR3 consists of 15 residues. The CDR3 sequence is CAISASSYGTDTQYF. CDR3 nucleotides: TGTGCCATCAGTGCCTCTAGTTATGGCACAGATACGCAGTATTTT.

The genes are TRBV2 and TRBJ2-2, with TRBD2 as a possible D gene (5 bases). Germline lookup yields CDR1 SNHLY and CDR2 FYNNEI. The CDR3 is 17 amino acids. The V gene lost 4 bases and the J gene lost 5 bases, with 20 bases spanning the gap. The CDR3 spells CASSGTRRLTGTGELFF. In DNA form, the CDR3 reads TGTGCCAGCAGTGGTACTAGACGCCTGACGGGGACCGGGGAGCTGTTTTTT.

CDR3 bases: TGTGCCACCAGACCCACATGGCATGAAGCTTTCTTT. Translation: CATRPTWHEAFF. The chain carries TRBV28 and TRBJ1-1, with D uncertain. The CDR3 loop spans 12 amino acids. Germline V gives CDR1 MDHEN, CDR2 SYDVKM. V was clipped by 10 bases and J by 7 bases, with 16 bases between them.